The entry below gives a single T cell receptor (beta chain) sequence along with its context. This clone's antigen is unknown. One base away there is no much larger clone; base qualities are not given. CDR1 and CDR2 are drawn from the germline V gene (reference sequence): LGHDT, YNNKEL. The CDR3, cysteine through phenylalanine, is 12 amino acids long. Of the read, only the CDR3 DNA is kept; its 36 bases are in frame from base 1. Trimming takes 8 bases off V and 3 bases off J; junction bases not matched to a gene: 2. Collaborating institutions collected whole blood in K2EDTA tubes following their own protocols. Collaborator samples were shipped for TCRbeta analysis as frozen whole blood, isolated PBMCs, or DNA extracted from either sample type. The sample originates from a study of blood T cell repertoires in COVID-19 (dated by TCRdb to about 2020). About the full investigation: Collaborator samples came from the United States, Italy and Spain and covered acute and convalescent phases of COVID-19. The material from the prospective study consisted of cDNA or gDNA derived from T cells, B-cell-depleted T cells, or PBMCs. Subjects who had been exposed to COVID-19, were actively infected with it, or had recovered from it provided the deeply sampled blood TCRbeta repertoires that made up the dataset. The repertoires were made available in a free public database intended to serve as a resource for research on the immune response to SARS-CoV-2. The samples were drawn from two sources: the first 160 participants of the ongoing ImmuneRACE study, and over 1,000 subjects contributed by 6 global collaborators. A de-identified subject ID, COVID-19 status, age in years and sex were almost always included in the sample metadata. Where HLA class I and class II types were available, the types were taken from metadata supplied by the sample provider, not from assay-based typing.

The immunoSEQ Assay, a bias-controlled multiplex PCR, was used to amplify TCRbeta CDR3 regions from genomic DNA. Per the original workflow: The number of nucleated cells in each sample was estimated by amplification of reference gene primers within the assay. Sequence reads were collapsed and filtered to measure the absolute abundance of every unique TCRbeta CDR3 rearrangement. For each sample, productive Simpson clonality was calculated by taking the square root of Simpson's diversity index across productive rearrangements. TCRdb's version of the immuneACCESS table is confined to in-frame rearrangements and falls short of the full clone set. An unresolved V gene accounts for under half of the shortfall where checked; the remainder is of unknown origin. D and trimming were read from the DNA, whereas the V and J calls and clone size are those reported in that table. The sample has about 46,000 clones on record, more than 75% of them singletons. Over 8.5% of the sample comes from the top ten.

The paper's findings and limits, for the study overall: Clinical and demographic metadata were provided uncurated, with the amount varying by source and participant.

This chain is built from TRBV3-1 (or the pseudogene TRBV3-2) and TRBJ2-7; 9 bases in the junction line up with TRBD1. Sequenced: peripheral blood. The TCR comes from a man over 45 with active COVID-19. In nucleotides, the sequence is TGTGCCAGCGACAGGGGGTGCTACGAGCAGTACTTC. Translated, it reads CASDRGCYEQYF.